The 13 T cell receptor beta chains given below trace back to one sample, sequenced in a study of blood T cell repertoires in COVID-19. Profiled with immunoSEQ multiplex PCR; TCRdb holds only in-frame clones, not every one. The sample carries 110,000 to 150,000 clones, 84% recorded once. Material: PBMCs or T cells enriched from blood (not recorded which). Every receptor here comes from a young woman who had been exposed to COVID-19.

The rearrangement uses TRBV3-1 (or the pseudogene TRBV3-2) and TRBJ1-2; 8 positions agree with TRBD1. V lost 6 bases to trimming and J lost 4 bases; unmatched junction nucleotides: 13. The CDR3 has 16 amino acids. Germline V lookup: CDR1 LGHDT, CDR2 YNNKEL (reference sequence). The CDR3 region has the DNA TGTGCCAGCAGTTTAGGACAGGGAGTTTTTCCCTATGGCTACACCTTC. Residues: CASSLGQGVFPYGYTF.

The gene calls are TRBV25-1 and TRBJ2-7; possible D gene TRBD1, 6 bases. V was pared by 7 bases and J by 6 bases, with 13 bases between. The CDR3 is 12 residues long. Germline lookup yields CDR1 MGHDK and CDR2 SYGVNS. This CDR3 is CASTGQNREQYF. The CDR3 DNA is TGTGCCAGCACCGGACAGAACCGCGAGCAGTACTTC.

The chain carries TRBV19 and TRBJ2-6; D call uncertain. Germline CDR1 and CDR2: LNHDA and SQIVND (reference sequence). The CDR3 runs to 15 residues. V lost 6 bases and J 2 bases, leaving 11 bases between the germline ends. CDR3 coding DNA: TGTGCCAGTAGGGTTGGGCAGCCTGGGGCCAACGTCCTGACTTTC. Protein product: CASRVGQPGANVLTF.

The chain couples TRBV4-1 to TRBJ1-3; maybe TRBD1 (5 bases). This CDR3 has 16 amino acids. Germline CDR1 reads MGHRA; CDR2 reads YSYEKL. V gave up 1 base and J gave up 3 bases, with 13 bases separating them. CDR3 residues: CASSQVQGLIGNTIYF. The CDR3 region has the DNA TGCGCCAGCAGCCAAGTGCAGGGTCTTATTGGAAACACCATATATTTT.

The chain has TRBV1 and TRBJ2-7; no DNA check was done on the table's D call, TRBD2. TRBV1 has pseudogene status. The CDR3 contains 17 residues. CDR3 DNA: TGCACCAGCAGCCAGGATGGTGGGACTAGCGGATACTACGAGCAGTACTTC. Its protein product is CTSSQDGGTSGYYEQYF.

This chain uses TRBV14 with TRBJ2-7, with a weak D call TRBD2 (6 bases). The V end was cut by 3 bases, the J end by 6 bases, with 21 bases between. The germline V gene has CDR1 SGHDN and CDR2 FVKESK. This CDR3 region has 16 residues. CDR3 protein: CASSHLPWDGGVEQYF. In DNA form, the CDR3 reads TGTGCCAGCAGCCACTTACCTTGGGACGGCGGGGTCGAGCAGTACTTC.

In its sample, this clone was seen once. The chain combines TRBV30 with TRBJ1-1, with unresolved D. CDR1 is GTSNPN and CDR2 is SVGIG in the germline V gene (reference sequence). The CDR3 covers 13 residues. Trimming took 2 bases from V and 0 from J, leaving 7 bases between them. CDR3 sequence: CAWSSGMNTEAFF. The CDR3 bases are TGTGCCTGGAGTTCAGGTATGAACACTGAAGCTTTCTTT.

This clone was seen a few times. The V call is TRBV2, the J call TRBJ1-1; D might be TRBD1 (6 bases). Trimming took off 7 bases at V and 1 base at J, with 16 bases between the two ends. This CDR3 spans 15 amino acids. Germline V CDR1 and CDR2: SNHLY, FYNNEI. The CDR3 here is CASTTAGTPNTEAFF. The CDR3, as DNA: TGTGCCAGCACTACTGCCGGGACACCGAACACTGAAGCTTTCTTT. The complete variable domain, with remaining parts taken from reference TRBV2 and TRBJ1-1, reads EPEVTQTPSHQVTQMGQEVILRCVPISNHLYFYWYRQILGQKVEFLVSFYNNEISEKSEIFDDQFSVERPDGSNFTLKIRSTKLEDSAMYFCASTTAGTPNTEAFFGQGTRLTVV.

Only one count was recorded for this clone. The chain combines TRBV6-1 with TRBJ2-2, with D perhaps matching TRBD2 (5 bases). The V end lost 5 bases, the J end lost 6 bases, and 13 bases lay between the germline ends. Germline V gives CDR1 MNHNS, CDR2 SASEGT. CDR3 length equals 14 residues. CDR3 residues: CASSLGLGPGELFF. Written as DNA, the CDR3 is TGTGCCAGCAGTTTAGGACTCGGGCCCGGGGAGCTGTTTTTT.

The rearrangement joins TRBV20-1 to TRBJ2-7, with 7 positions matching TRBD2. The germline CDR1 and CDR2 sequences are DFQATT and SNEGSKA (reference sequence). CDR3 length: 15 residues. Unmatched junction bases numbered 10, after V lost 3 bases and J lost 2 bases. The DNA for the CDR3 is TGCAGTGCTAGTTTTCCGGCTAGCGGACCCTACGAGCAGTACTTC. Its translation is CSASFPASGPYEQYF.

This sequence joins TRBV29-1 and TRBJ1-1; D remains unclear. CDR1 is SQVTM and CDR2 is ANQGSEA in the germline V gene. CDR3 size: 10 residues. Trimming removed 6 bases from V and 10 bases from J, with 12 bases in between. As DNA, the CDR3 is TGCAGCGTCGACGGAACAGTAGCTTTCTTT. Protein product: CSVDGTVAFF.

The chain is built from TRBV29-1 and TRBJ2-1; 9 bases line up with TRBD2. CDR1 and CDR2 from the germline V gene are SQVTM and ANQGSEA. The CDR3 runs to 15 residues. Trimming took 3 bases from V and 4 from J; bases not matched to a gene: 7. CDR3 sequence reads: CSVDLAGPLYNEQFF. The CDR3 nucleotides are TGCAGCGTTGACCTAGCGGGACCGCTGTACAATGAGCAGTTCTTC.

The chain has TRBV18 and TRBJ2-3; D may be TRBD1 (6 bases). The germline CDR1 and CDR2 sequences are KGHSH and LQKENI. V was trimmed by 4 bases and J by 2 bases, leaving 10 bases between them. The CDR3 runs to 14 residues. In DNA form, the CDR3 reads TGTGCCAGCTCACTAGGGACACACACAGATACGCAGTATTTT. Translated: CASSLGTHTDTQYF.